Below, 2 T cell receptor beta chains from the same sample are listed, as sequenced in a study of blood T cells in healthy people across ages. A second PCR, run for 7 to 11 cycles, used a sample-barcoded 5' primer plus a J-beta primer mix. TCRdb reanalysed the 5' RACE reads using MiXCR and keeps one entry per CDR3 protein. The data show 1,300,000 or so distinct CDR3 sequences, with approximately 59% seen just once and roughly 6.3% held by the top ten. Sequenced sample: blood. The receptors were gathered from a man aged 18 to 29 in good health.

This clonotype was observed many times. This chain links TRBV6-4 with TRBJ2-1; 7 bases line up with TRBD2. V gave up 4 bases and J gave up 7 bases; unmatched junction bases: 7. The CDR3 is 14 residues long. The germline gives CDR1 MRHNA, CDR2 SNTAGT. CDR3 DNA: TGTGCCAGCAGTGCGGCGGGAGAGGGAAATGAGCAGTTCTTC. It translates to CASSAAGEGNEQFF.

This clonotype has only a few counts. The rearrangement uses TRBV29-1 and TRBJ2-7; TRBD2 matches 10 bases. The CDR3 has 14 residues. The V gene's germline CDR1 is SQVTM and CDR2 ANQGSEA. The ends lost 7 bases at V and 1 base at J; junction bases unmatched: 7. The DNA for the CDR3 is TGCAGCGGCCGAGGGACTAGCGATTCCTACGAGCAGTACTTC. It is translated as CSGRGTSDSYEQYF.